This TCR beta chain was obtained from a study of blood T cell repertoires in COVID-19. Across the whole study: The origin of the acute and convalescent COVID-19 samples was the United States, Italy and Spain. PBMCs, B-cell-depleted T cells, or T cells provided the cDNA or gDNA that made up the material.

V shed 5 bases and J shed 1 base, with 13 bases lying between them. The V gene's germline CDR1 is SGDLS and CDR2 YYNGEE. CDR3 length: 15 residues. In the study's own analysis: Amplification of reference gene primers was used by the study to estimate nucleated cell counts. The data were produced by immunoSEQ multiplex PCR, yet TCRdb's version contains in-frame clones alone and is incomplete. V, J and clone size reflect that table, while D and trimming were determined from the DNA. Seen here are about 73,000 clones, about 79% observed once, and the top ten hold around 4.1%. This chain uses TRBV9 with TRBJ2-1; a possible D gene is TRBD2 (6 bases). The sequencing input was peripheral blood. The TCR comes from a woman aged 55-70 years with acute or convalescent COVID-19. CDR3 sequence reads: CASSRDFPSYNEQFF. The DNA for the CDR3 is TGTGCCAGCAGTCGGGACTTTCCTTCCTACAATGAGCAGTTCTTC.